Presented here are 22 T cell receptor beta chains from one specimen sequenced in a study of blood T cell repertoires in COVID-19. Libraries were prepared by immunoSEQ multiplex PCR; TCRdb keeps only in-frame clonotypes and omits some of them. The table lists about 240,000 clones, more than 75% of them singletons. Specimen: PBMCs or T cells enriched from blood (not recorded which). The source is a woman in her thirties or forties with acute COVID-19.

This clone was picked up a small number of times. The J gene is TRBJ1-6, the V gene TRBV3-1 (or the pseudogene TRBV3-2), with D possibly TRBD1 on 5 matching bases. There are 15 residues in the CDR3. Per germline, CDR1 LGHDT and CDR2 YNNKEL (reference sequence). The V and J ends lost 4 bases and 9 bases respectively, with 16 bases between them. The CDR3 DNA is TGTGCCAGCAGCCTAGGACACATAAAAGGTTCACCCCTCCACTTT. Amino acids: CASSLGHIKGSPLHF.

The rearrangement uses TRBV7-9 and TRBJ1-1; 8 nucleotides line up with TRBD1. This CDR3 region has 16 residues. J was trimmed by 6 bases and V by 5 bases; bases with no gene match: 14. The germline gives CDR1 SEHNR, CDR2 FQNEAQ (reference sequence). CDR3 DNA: TGTGCCAGCAGCCCCGGGACCAGGGGGCGGATGGCTGAAGCTTTCTTT. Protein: CASSPGTRGRMAEAFF.

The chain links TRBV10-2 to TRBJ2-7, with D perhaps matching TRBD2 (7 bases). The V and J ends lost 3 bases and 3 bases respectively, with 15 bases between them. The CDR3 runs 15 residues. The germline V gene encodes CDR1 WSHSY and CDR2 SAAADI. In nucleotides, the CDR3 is TGCGCCAGCAGTGAATCGGGGGGCGACCTCTACGAGCAGTACTTC. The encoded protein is CASSESGGDLYEQYF.

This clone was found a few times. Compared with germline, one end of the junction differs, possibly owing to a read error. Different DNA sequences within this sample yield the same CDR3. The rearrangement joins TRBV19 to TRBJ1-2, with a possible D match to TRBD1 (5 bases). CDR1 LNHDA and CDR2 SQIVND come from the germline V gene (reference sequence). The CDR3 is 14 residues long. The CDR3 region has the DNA TGTGCCAGTAGCATAGGGGCGACAAACTATGGCTACACCTTC. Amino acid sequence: CASSIGATNYGYTF.

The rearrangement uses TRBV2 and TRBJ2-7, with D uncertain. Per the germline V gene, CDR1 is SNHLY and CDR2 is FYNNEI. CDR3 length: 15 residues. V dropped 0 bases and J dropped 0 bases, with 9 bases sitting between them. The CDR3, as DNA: TGTGCCAGCAGTGAAGCGACATTAAGCTCCTACGAGCAGTACTTC. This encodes CASSEATLSSYEQYF.

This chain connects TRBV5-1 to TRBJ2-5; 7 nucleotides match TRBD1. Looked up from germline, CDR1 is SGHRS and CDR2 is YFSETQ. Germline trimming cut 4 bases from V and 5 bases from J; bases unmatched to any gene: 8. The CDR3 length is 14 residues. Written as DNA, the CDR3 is TGCGCCAGCAGCCCGGCGAAAGGGGGCGAGACCCAGTACTTC. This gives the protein CASSPAKGGETQYF.

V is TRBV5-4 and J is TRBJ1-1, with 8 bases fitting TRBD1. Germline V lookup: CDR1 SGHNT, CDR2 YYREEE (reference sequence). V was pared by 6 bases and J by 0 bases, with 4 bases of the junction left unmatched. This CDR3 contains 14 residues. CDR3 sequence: CASTNRGMNTEAFF. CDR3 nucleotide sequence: TGTGCCAGCACCAACAGGGGGATGAACACTGAAGCTTTCTTT.

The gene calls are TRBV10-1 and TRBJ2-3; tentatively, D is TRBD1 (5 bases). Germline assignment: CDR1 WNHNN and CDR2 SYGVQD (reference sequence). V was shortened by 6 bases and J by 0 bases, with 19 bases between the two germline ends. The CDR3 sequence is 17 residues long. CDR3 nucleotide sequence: TGCGCCAGCAGCAACATACGACAGATCTCTAGCACAGATACGCAGTATTTT. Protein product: CASSNIRQISSTDTQYF.

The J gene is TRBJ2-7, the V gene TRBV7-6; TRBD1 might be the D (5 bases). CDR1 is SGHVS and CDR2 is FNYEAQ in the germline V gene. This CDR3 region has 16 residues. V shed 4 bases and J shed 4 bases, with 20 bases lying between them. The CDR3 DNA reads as TGTGCCAGCAGCTCCCCGGTGGGCCAGGGTCGGTACGAGCAGTACTTC. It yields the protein CASSSPVGQGRYEQYF. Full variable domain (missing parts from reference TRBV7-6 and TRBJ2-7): GAGVSQSPRYKVTKRGQDVALRCDPISGHVSLYWYRQALGQGPEFLTYFNYEAQQDKSGLPNDRFSAERPEGSISTLTIQRTEQRDSAMYRCASSSPVGQGRYEQYFGPGTRLTVT.

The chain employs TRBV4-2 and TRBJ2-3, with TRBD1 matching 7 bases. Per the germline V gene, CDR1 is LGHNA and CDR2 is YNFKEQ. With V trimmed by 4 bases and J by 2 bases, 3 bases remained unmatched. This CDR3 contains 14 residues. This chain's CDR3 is CASSPGTVTDTQYF. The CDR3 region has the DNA TGTGCCAGCAGCCCAGGGACAGTCACAGATACGCAGTATTTT.

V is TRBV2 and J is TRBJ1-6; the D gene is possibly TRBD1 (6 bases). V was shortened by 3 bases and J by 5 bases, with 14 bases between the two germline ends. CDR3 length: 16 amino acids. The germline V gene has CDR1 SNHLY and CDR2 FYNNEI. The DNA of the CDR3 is TGTGCCAGCAGTGAGCGCAGGACAGCAAATAATTCACCCCTCCACTTT. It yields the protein CASSERRTANNSPLHF. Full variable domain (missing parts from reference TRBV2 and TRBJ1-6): EPEVTQTPSHQVTQMGQEVILRCVPISNHLYFYWYRQILGQKVEFLVSFYNNEISEKSEIFDDQFSVERPDGSNFTLKIRSTKLEDSAMYFCASSERRTANNSPLHFGNGTRLTVT.

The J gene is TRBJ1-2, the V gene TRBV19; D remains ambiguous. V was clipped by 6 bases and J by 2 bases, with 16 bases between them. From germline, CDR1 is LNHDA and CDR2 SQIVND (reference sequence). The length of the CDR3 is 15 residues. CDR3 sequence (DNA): TGTGCCAGTAGCGAATCCGTTTGGGAGAACTATGGCTACACCTTC. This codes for CASSESVWENYGYTF.

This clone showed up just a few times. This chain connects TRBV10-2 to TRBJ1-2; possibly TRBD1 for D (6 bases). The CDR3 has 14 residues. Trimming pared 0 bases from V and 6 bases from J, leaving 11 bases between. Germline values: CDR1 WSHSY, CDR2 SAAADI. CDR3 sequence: CASSESQGLNGYTF. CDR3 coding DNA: TGCGCCAGCAGTGAGTCACAGGGTCTTAATGGCTACACCTTC.

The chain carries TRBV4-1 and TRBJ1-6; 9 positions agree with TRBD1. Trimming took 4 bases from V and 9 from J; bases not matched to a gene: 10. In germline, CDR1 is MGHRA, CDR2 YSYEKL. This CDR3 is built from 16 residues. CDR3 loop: CASSPPTGGEGSPLHF. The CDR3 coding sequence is TGCGCCAGCAGCCCTCCAACAGGGGGCGAAGGTTCACCCCTCCACTTT.

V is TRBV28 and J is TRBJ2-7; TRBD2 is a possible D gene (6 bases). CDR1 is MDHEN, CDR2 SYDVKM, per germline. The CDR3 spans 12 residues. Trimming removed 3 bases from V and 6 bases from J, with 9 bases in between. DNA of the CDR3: TGTGCCAGCAGTTTGGGGGGACCCGAGCAGTACTTC. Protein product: CASSLGGPEQYF.

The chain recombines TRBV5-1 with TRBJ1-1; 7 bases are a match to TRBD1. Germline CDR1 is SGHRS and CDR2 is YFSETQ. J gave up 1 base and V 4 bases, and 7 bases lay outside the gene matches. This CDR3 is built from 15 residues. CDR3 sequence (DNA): TGCGCCAGCAGCCTCCCGACAGGGACGAACACTGAAGCTTTCTTT. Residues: CASSLPTGTNTEAFF.

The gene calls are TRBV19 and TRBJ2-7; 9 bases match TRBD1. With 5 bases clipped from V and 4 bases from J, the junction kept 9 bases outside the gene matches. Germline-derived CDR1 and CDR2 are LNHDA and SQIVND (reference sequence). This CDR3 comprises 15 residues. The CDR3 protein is CASSDPGQGMYEQYF. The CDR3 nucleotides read TGTGCCAGTAGTGATCCGGGACAGGGTATGTACGAGCAGTACTTC.

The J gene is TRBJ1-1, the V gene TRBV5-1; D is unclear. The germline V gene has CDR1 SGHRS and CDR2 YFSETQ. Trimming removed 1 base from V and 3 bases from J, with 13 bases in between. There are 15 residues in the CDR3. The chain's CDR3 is CASSLSSGGDTEAFF. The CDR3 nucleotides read TGCGCCAGCAGCTTGTCGTCAGGCGGGGACACTGAAGCTTTCTTT.

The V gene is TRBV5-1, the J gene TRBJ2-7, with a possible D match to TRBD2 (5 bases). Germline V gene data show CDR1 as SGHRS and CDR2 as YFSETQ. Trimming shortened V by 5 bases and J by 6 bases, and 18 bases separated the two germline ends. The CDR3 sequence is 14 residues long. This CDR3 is CASRSSSGEREQYF. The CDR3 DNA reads TGCGCCAGCAGATCGTCCTCCGGGGAGCGCGAGCAGTACTTC.

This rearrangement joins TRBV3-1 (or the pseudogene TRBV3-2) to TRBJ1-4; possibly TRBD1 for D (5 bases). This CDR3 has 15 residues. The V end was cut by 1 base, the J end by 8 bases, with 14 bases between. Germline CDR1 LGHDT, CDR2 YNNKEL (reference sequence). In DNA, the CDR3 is TGTGCCAGCAGCCAAGGTAGGGGATATGGCGAAAAACTGTTTTTT. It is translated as CASSQGRGYGEKLFF.

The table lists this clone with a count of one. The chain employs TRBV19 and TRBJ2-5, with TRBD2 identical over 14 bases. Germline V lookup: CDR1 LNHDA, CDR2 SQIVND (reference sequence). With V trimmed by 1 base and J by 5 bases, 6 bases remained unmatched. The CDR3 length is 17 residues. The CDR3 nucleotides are TGTGCCAGTAGTATAGGACTAGCGGGAGGGCCGGGGGAGACCCAGTACTTC. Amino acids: CASSIGLAGGPGETQYF.

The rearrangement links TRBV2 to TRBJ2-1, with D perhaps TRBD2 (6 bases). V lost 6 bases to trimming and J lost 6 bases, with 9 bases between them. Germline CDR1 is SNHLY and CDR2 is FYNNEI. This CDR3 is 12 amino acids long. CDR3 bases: TGTGCCAGCAGGGGACTTACCAATGAGCAGTTCTTC. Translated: CASRGLTNEQFF.